This entry lists 29 T cell receptor beta chains sequenced from one sample in a study of blood T cell repertoires in COVID-19. Method: immunoSEQ multiplex PCR; TCRdb's copy keeps in-frame clones and lacks some. The sample records about 75,000 clones, 85% to 90% being singletons. Sequenced: peripheral blood. The receptors derive from a human donor in a cohort sampled during active COVID-19.

This chain uses TRBV15 with TRBJ1-4; 8 bases line up with TRBD1. The CDR3 extends over 16 amino acids. Per germline, CDR1 LNHNV and CDR2 YYDKDF (reference sequence). Trimming at V came to 3 bases and at J to 5 bases, leaving 8 bases not matched to a gene. The CDR3 region is CATSSGSRTGNEKLFF. CDR3 coding DNA: TGTGCCACCAGCAGCGGGAGTAGGACAGGGAATGAAAAACTGTTTTTT.

This chain connects TRBV24-1 to TRBJ2-3, with TRBD2 identical over 12 bases. CDR3 size: 18 residues. The trim removed 2 bases at V and 5 bases at J, leaving 10 bases unmatched. Germline assignment: CDR1 KGHDR and CDR2 SFDVKD. DNA for the CDR3: TGTGCCACCAGTGATTCGGGGAAACTAGCGGGGGGAGGAGATACGCAGTATTTT. It codes for CATSDSGKLAGGGDTQYF.

The CDR3 here is CASSETGTGAGGYTF. For the CDR3, the DNA is TGTGCCAGCAGTGAGACCGGGACAGGGGCTGGAGGCTACACCTTC. The chain employs TRBV9 and TRBJ1-2; 10 nucleotides agree with TRBD1. This CDR3 has 15 residues. CDR1 and CDR2 from the germline V gene are SGDLS and YYNGEE. With 5 bases clipped from V and 8 bases from J, the junction kept 12 bases outside the gene matches.

The chain carries TRBV19 and TRBJ1-4; weak D call: TRBD1 (6 bases). Germline assignment: CDR1 LNHDA and CDR2 SQIVND (reference sequence). Trimming took 1 base from V and 10 from J, leaving 19 bases between them. This CDR3 spans 16 amino acids. The CDR3 spells CASSIANPGVGRKLFF. In DNA, the CDR3 is TGTGCCAGTAGTATAGCCAACCCAGGGGTCGGGCGAAAACTGTTTTTT.

The J gene is TRBJ1-2, the V gene TRBV6-1, with D perhaps TRBD1 (5 bases). The germline V and J ends were trimmed by 2 bases and 8 bases, with 18 bases remaining between them. This CDR3 spans 15 amino acids. The germline V gene encodes CDR1 MNHNS and CDR2 SASEGT. The CDR3 spells CASSEWGRPAGGYTF. As DNA, the CDR3 is TGTGCCAGCAGTGAATGGGGACGCCCCGCGGGGGGCTACACCTTC.

The chain couples TRBV7-2 to TRBJ2-5, with a tentative D call TRBD1 (5 bases). Germline V CDR1 and CDR2: SGHTA, FQGNSA. The CDR3 sequence is 14 residues long. Between the trimmed V and J ends, which lost 2 bases and 5 bases, there was a span of 12 bases. DNA for the CDR3: TGTGCCAGCAGCTTACAGGGTCGTCGGGAGACCCAGTACTTC. This encodes CASSLQGRRETQYF.

This chain links TRBV7-8 with TRBJ2-7, with D possibly TRBD2 on 5 matching bases. The V and J ends lost 11 bases and 1 base respectively, with 18 bases between them. The germline V gene has CDR1 SGHVS and CDR2 FQNEAQ. CDR3 length: 14 residues. CDR3 in amino acids: CASRWETHSYEQYF. CDR3 bases: TGTGCCTCCAGATGGGAGACCCATTCCTACGAGCAGTACTTC.

This chain uses TRBV4-3 with TRBJ1-6; 7 bases are shared with TRBD1. The junction had 4 bases not matched to a gene; V was cut back by 4 bases and J by 7 bases. The CDR3 sequence is 14 residues long. Germline V gene lookup returns CDR1 LGHNA and CDR2 YSLEER. CDR3: CASSPDRENSPLHF. CDR3 DNA: TGCGCCAGCAGCCCCGACAGGGAAAATTCACCCCTCCACTTT.

This sequence joins TRBV7-9 and TRBJ2-3, with 11 nucleotides matching TRBD2. The CDR3 contains 14 residues. Germline-derived CDR1 and CDR2 are SEHNR and FQNEAQ (reference sequence). V trimming: 11 bases; J trimming: 5 bases; junction bases outside the gene matches: 9. The CDR3: CAGGSGLAEDTQYF. The CDR3 region has the DNA TGTGCCGGGGGGTCGGGACTAGCGGAAGATACGCAGTATTTT.

CDR3 DNA: TGTGCCAGCAGCTTTCAGGTGCAGACCCAGTACTTC. Its protein product is CASSFQVQTQYF. The rearrangement joins TRBV5-8 to TRBJ2-5; unclear D gene. V was cut by 2 bases and J by 6 bases, with 8 bases left in between. Germline CDR1 and CDR2: SGHTS and YDEGEE. This CDR3 is built from 12 residues.

This chain joins TRBV2 and TRBJ2-5, with 10 nucleotides matching TRBD2. Per germline, CDR1 SNHLY and CDR2 FYNNEI. Germline trimming cut 2 bases from V and 5 bases from J; bases unmatched to any gene: 8. The CDR3 has 16 amino acids. CDR3 loop: CASSETSSGSLETQYF. The CDR3 DNA sequence: TGTGCCAGCAGTGAAACGTCTAGCGGGAGTTTGGAGACCCAGTACTTC.

The V and J genes are TRBV30 and TRBJ1-2, with D perhaps TRBD1 (6 bases). V lost 3 bases and J lost 4, with 15 bases in between. The CDR3 spans 14 residues. Germline V CDR1 and CDR2: GTSNPN, SVGIG (reference sequence). The CDR3 sequence is CAWRSRGAIYGYTF. In DNA form, the CDR3 reads TGTGCCTGGAGAAGCAGGGGTGCTATCTATGGCTACACCTTC.

This rearrangement joins TRBV3-1 (or the pseudogene TRBV3-2) to TRBJ2-1; 7 bases fit TRBD2. Germline CDR1 reads LGHDT; CDR2 reads YNNKEL (reference sequence). V lost 0 bases, J lost 1 base, and 15 bases stayed unmatched. CDR3 length equals 20 residues. CDR3: CASSQEKVLADSSSYNEQFF. The CDR3 nucleotides are TGTGCCAGCAGCCAAGAAAAAGTGCTAGCGGACTCGTCTTCCTACAATGAGCAGTTCTTC.

This clone was found once. J is TRBJ1-1 and V is TRBV29-1, with 11 nucleotides matching TRBD1. Trimming at V came to 7 bases and at J to 5 bases, leaving 9 bases not matched to a gene. The CDR3 is 14 amino acids. Germline V gene sequence: CDR1 SQVTM, CDR2 ANQGSEA. The CDR3: CSASGQGARTEAFF. Written as DNA, the CDR3 is TGCAGCGCCAGCGGACAGGGGGCGCGAACTGAAGCTTTCTTT.

This rearrangement joins TRBV5-4 to TRBJ2-1; possible D gene TRBD2, 6 bases. This CDR3 spans 13 amino acids. V lost 4 bases and J 9 bases, leaving 14 bases between the germline ends. Germline lookup yields CDR1 SGHNT and CDR2 YYREEE (reference sequence). The CDR3 DNA follows: TGTGCCAGCAGCCTGGGACTCTCGGCTGAGCAGTTCTTC. This gives the protein CASSLGLSAEQFF.

V gene TRBV14 combines with J gene TRBJ2-2; TRBD2 matches at 8 bases. From germline, CDR1 is SGHDN and CDR2 FVKESK. The V and J ends lost 0 bases and 2 bases, in that order; junction bases with no gene match: 14. The CDR3 is 20 residues long. The CDR3 spells CASSQDSRSGAFSNTGELFF. The CDR3 DNA follows: TGTGCCAGCAGCCAAGATTCTCGTAGCGGGGCCTTCTCTAACACCGGGGAGCTGTTTTTT.

The rearrangement uses TRBV2 and TRBJ1-5; D ambiguous. The CDR3 consists of 13 residues. Deletions cut 3 bases from V and 6 bases from J, with 9 bases between. CDR1 is SNHLY and CDR2 is FYNNEI in the germline V gene. The CDR3 region has the DNA TGTGCCAGCAGTGATGGAGGGCTTCAGCCCCAGCATTTT. The encoded protein is CASSDGGLQPQHF.

A word on this clone: The same CDR3 also results from other DNA sequences found in this sample. For the CDR3, the DNA is TGTGCCAGCAAACAGAGTTACCAAGAGACCCAGTACTTC. It translates to CASKQSYQETQYF. The genes are TRBV28 and TRBJ2-5; no clear D gene. The germline V gene has CDR1 MDHEN and CDR2 SYDVKM. The V end was cut by 7 bases, the J end by 0 bases, with 9 bases between. The CDR3 consists of 13 residues.

The CDR3 sequence is CASSFDLRGSTDTQYF. The CDR3 DNA reads TGCGCCAGCAGCTTCGACCTCAGGGGCTCTACAGATACGCAGTATTTT. The J gene is TRBJ2-3, the V gene TRBV5-1, with D possibly matching TRBD1 (6 bases). CDR1 and CDR2 (germline): SGHRS, YFSETQ. This CDR3 is 16 amino acids long. The ends were cut back, 2 bases at V and 3 bases at J, with 16 bases in the middle.

CDR3 amino acids: CSASEPVQGNQPQHF. The CDR3 DNA follows: TGCAGTGCTAGTGAACCCGTACAGGGCAATCAGCCCCAGCATTTT. This chain links TRBV20-1 with TRBJ1-5; a possible D gene is TRBD1 (5 bases). The CDR3 length is 15 residues. Trimming stripped 3 bases from V and 2 bases from J, with 14 bases between. Germline CDR1 and CDR2: DFQATT and SNEGSKA (reference sequence).

This clone was detected once. The CDR3 sequence: CASSPGVTDTQYF. CDR3 coding DNA: TGTGCCAGCAGCCCCGGGGTCACAGATACGCAGTATTTT. The genes are TRBV7-2 and TRBJ2-3, with D tentatively TRBD2 (5 bases). Per the germline V gene, CDR1 is SGHTA and CDR2 is FQGNSA. V dropped 5 bases and J dropped 2 bases, with 8 bases sitting between them. The CDR3 extends over 13 amino acids.

This clone was found a few times. This sequence joins TRBV19 and TRBJ2-1; D is possibly TRBD2 (6 bases). V was shortened by 8 bases and J by 9 bases, with 20 bases between the two germline ends. Germline CDR1 and CDR2: LNHDA and SQIVND (reference sequence). The CDR3 contains 14 residues. In DNA form, the CDR3 reads TGTGCCAGTGGGGACTCTCCGTATATTGGTGAGCAGTTCTTC. This gives the protein CASGDSPYIGEQFF.

The genes are TRBV5-1 and TRBJ2-1; 10 nucleotides align to TRBD2. The CDR3 has 16 amino acids. V gave up 2 bases and J gave up 1 base; unmatched junction bases: 3. Germline V gives CDR1 SGHRS, CDR2 YFSETQ. CDR3 protein: CASSFVAGGSYNEQFF. In DNA, the CDR3 is TGCGCCAGCAGCTTTGTAGCGGGGGGATCCTACAATGAGCAGTTCTTC.

This chain uses TRBV5-1 with TRBJ2-3; 7 positions match TRBD1. The CDR3 length is 15 residues. V lost 2 bases, J lost 1 base, and 4 bases stayed unmatched. Looked up from germline, CDR1 is SGHRS and CDR2 is YFSETQ. The CDR3 bases are TGCGCCAGCAGCTTCCAGGGGGTGGGCACAGATACGCAGTATTTT. This codes for CASSFQGVGTDTQYF.

The chain carries TRBV30 and TRBJ2-7; 7 bases line up with TRBD2. There are 12 residues in the CDR3. V lost 4 bases and J lost 1; bases outside the gene matches: 1. From germline, CDR1 is GTSNPN and CDR2 SVGIG (reference sequence). The CDR3 is CAWMGGSYEQYF. CDR3 coding DNA: TGTGCCTGGATGGGGGGGTCCTACGAGCAGTACTTC.

In this sample, this clone turned up once. V is TRBV14 and J is TRBJ1-6; TRBD1 agrees at 7 bases. Trimming took 1 base from V and 9 from J; bases not matched to a gene: 9. The CDR3 covers 16 residues. Per germline, CDR1 SGHDN and CDR2 FVKESK. The CDR3 nucleotides are TGTGCCAGCAGCCAAGGTGGCGCAGGGGGGAGTTCACCCCTCCACTTT. It is translated as CASSQGGAGGSSPLHF.

CDR3 nucleotide sequence: TGTGCCAGCAGTTCCAGGGGTTATGGGGCCAACGTCCTGACTTTC. Protein: CASSSRGYGANVLTF. V is TRBV27 and J is TRBJ2-6, with D possibly matching TRBD1 (6 bases). Per germline, CDR1 MNHEY and CDR2 SMNVEV (reference sequence). The CDR3 runs 15 residues. The germline V and J ends were trimmed by 4 bases and 3 bases, with 10 bases remaining between them. Together with reference TRBV27 and TRBJ2-6, the CDR3 gives the full variable domain: EAQVTQNPRYLITVTGKKLTVTCSQNMNHEYMSWYRQDPGLGLRQIYYSMNVEVTDKGDVPEGYKVSRKEKRNFPLILESPSPNQTSLYFCASSSRGYGANVLTFGAGSRLTVL.

The chain uses TRBV9 and TRBJ1-2; maybe TRBD1 (5 bases). The CDR3 is 16 residues long. V was shortened by 10 bases and J by 1 base, with 23 bases between the two germline ends. The V gene's germline CDR1 is SGDLS and CDR2 YYNGEE. CDR3 coding DNA: TGTGCCGTCCGGCGGGGGACGGGTCGGGTTAACTATGGCTACACCTTC. Protein sequence: CAVRRGTGRVNYGYTF.

This chain connects TRBV5-4 to TRBJ2-1; the D gene is possibly TRBD1 (5 bases). Trimming took 0 bases from V and 9 from J, leaving 19 bases between them. Germline CDR1 and CDR2: SGHNT and YYREEE (reference sequence). CDR3 size: 16 residues. Here the CDR3 DNA reads TGTGCCAGCAGCTTGGGAGCAGGGAACTTTGGAGCTGAGCAGTTCTTC. Its protein product is CASSLGAGNFGAEQFF.